This T cell receptor beta chain appears in the sequencing data of a study of post-analysis software for immune sequencing data. Findings and caveats of the study: Elevated frequency relative to controls characterized about 5 TRBV segments in patients, TRBV5-6, TRBV5-1 and TRBV20-1 among them.

Tagging with unique molecular identifiers was a feature of the TCR beta cDNA libraries. Using its own MiXCR run on the PCR reads, TCRdb lists one record per CDR3 protein. This table holds roughly 410,000 distinct CDR3 sequences, about a third found once. Trimming took off 10 bases at V and 0 bases at J, with 7 bases between the two ends. From germline, CDR1 is WNHNN and CDR2 SYGVQD (reference sequence). The CDR3 runs to 11 residues. The sample holds a few counts of this clonotype. No antigen is known for it. This clonotype was obtained from a girl between 5 and 17 years old with multiple sclerosis. The material sequenced was blood. The chain has TRBV10-1 and TRBJ2-7; no firm D call. The CDR3 reads CAKERSYEQYF. The CDR3 DNA reads as TGCGCCAAAGAACGCTCCTACGAGCAGTACTTC.